The TCR beta chain described here comes from a study of blood T cell repertoires in COVID-19. About the study: Samples representing acute and convalescent COVID-19 were sourced from the United States, Italy and Spain. Nucleic acid was either cDNA or gDNA, and it came from T cells, B-cell-depleted T cells, or PBMCs.

TCRdb keeps only in-frame clones here, not all; method: immunoSEQ multiplex PCR. The sample holds about 110,000 clones; over 75% are singletons and the top ten take about 3.8%. The germline gives CDR1 SGHVS, CDR2 FQNEAQ. CDR3 length: 13 amino acids. V was shortened by 11 bases and J by 4 bases, with 17 bases between the two germline ends. Sequencing was performed on peripheral blood. The receptor was isolated from a woman in her sixties or seventies with acute or convalescent COVID-19. The chain couples TRBV7-8 to TRBJ1-1; D not certain. The CDR3 nucleotides read TGTGCCTGCCGAGCCAGACAACCCACTGAAGCTTTCTTT. Protein product: CACRARQPTEAFF.